This entry lists 32 T cell receptor beta chains sequenced from one sample in a study of cytomegalovirus exposure and HLA in healthy donors. The study ran its PCR with 60 Vbeta and 13 Jbeta primers. Only in-frame clones appear in the TCRdb table, and some are missing; sequencing was by immunoSEQ multiplex PCR. The repertoire has approximately 130,000 clones, roughly 9% of them found once; the top ten carry 6% to 7.5%. The sequencing sample was made of PBMCs. Every receptor here comes from a woman in her thirties or forties in good health and CMV-seropositive.

There are a few counts of this clone. V usage is TRBV6-1 and J usage is TRBJ1-2, with 7 positions matching TRBD1. Germline loops: CDR1 MNHNS, CDR2 SASEGT. The ends lost 7 bases at V and 3 bases at J; junction bases unmatched: 5. The CDR3 length is 13 residues. CDR3 in amino acids: CASMIGGDYGYTF. DNA of the CDR3: TGTGCCAGCATGATAGGGGGCGACTATGGCTACACCTTC.

In this sample, this clone turned up a few times. The chain recombines TRBV11-2 with TRBJ1-1; TRBD1 matches 8 bases. Germline loops: CDR1 SGHAT, CDR2 FQNNGV. The CDR3 is made up of 16 amino acids. V trimming: 4 bases; J trimming: 1 base; junction bases outside the gene matches: 8. The CDR3 DNA sequence: TGTGCCAGCAGCTCCCGGACAGGGTGGAAGAACACTGAAGCTTTCTTT. It translates to CASSSRTGWKNTEAFF.

This clone has more than one count but fewer than ten. This sequence joins TRBV19 and TRBJ1-2; D not resolved. Deletions cut 5 bases from V and 8 bases from J, with 15 bases between. The germline V gene encodes CDR1 LNHDA and CDR2 SQIVND (reference sequence). The CDR3 loop spans 13 amino acids. CDR3 DNA: TGTGCCAGTAGTCCGACTGGGGAGGACGGCTACACCTTC. Its translation is CASSPTGEDGYTF.

There are a few counts of this clone. This sequence joins TRBV9 and TRBJ2-5, with D perhaps matching TRBD1 (6 bases). The CDR3 is 13 residues long. Germline V CDR1 and CDR2: SGDLS, YYNGEE. V was shortened by 0 bases and J by 5 bases, with 8 bases between the two germline ends. CDR3 nucleotides: TGTGCCAGCAGCGTAGCAGGGGTCGAGACCCAGTACTTC. This codes for CASSVAGVETQYF. Supplemented by reference TRBV9 and TRBJ2-5, the full variable domain reads DSGVTQTPKHLITATGQRVTLRCSPRSGDLSVYWYQQSLDQGLQFLIQYYNGEERAKGNILERFSAQQFPDLHSELNLSSLELGDSALYFCASSVAGVETQYFGPGTRLLVL.

The chain's CDR3 is CASSFTGTRVVEQFF. CDR3 nucleotides: TGTGCCAGCAGCTTTACCGGGACTAGAGTAGTTGAGCAGTTCTTC. The V and J genes are TRBV7-6 and TRBJ2-1; 8 nucleotides match TRBD2. This CDR3 region has 15 residues. Trimming removed 3 bases from V and 9 bases from J; junction bases left unmatched: 10. Looked up from germline, CDR1 is SGHVS and CDR2 is FNYEAQ.

This clone was counted a few times. This chain links TRBV7-8 with TRBJ2-7; 7 nucleotides align to TRBD1. The CDR3 length is 12 residues. V shed 5 bases, J shed 4 bases, and the junction held 2 bases outside the gene matches. Looked up from germline, CDR1 is SGHVS and CDR2 is FQNEAQ. CDR3 nucleotides: TGTGCCAGCAGCCTGACAGGGTACGAGCAGTACTTC. Translated: CASSLTGYEQYF.

The chain employs TRBV11-2 and TRBJ1-1; D remains unclear. Germline V gene data show CDR1 as SGHAT and CDR2 as FQNNGV. V shed 5 bases and J shed 2 bases, with 12 bases lying between them. The CDR3 length is 14 residues. The CDR3 DNA reads TGTGCCAGCAGCCCCTGGACGGGAAACACTGAAGCTTTCTTT. It yields the protein CASSPWTGNTEAFF. Full variable domain (remainder filled in from reference TRBV11-2 and TRBJ1-1): EAGVAQSPRYKIIEKRQSVAFWCNPISGHATLYWYQQILGQGPKLLIQFQNNGVVDDSQLPKDRFSAERLKGVDSTLKIQPAKLEDSAVYLCASSPWTGNTEAFFGQGTRLTVV.

This clone occurred a few times. The chain recombines TRBV5-1 with TRBJ1-1; TRBD1 aligns across 7 bases. After removal of 5 bases from V and 3 bases from J, the junction contained 4 bases not matched to a gene. Germline CDR1 reads SGHRS; CDR2 reads YFSETQ. The CDR3 sequence is 13 residues long. The CDR3 region has the DNA TGCGCCAGCAGTTCGGGACAGCACACTGAAGCTTTCTTT. Its translation: CASSSGQHTEAFF.

This chain connects TRBV7-3 to TRBJ2-3, with TRBD1 matching over 12 bases. The germline V gene encodes CDR1 SGHTA and CDR2 FQGTGA. This CDR3 region has 16 residues. The ends lost 4 bases at V and 3 bases at J; junction bases unmatched: 5. CDR3 amino acids: CASSSGTGGRTDTQYF. The CDR3, as DNA: TGTGCCAGCAGCTCCGGGACAGGGGGCAGGACAGATACGCAGTATTTT.

This clone was picked up a small number of times. CDR3 loop: CASSLTGTSGGTDTQYF. The CDR3 DNA reads as TGTGCCAGCAGCCTCACCGGGACTAGCGGGGGCACAGATACGCAGTATTTT. This chain joins TRBV7-8 and TRBJ2-3, with 13 bases fitting TRBD2. J lost 1 base, V lost 5 bases, and 6 bases had no gene match. This CDR3 is built from 17 residues. From germline, CDR1 is SGHVS and CDR2 FQNEAQ.

V and J are TRBV5-1 and TRBJ1-2; 7 bases agree with TRBD1. Germline V CDR1 and CDR2: SGHRS, YFSETQ. The CDR3 has 13 amino acids. J was trimmed by 3 bases and V by 4 bases; bases with no gene match: 3. The CDR3 sequence is CASSIGTDYGYTF. As DNA, the CDR3 is TGCGCCAGCAGCATCGGGACAGACTATGGCTACACCTTC.

This clone was observed a few times. The same CDR3 arises from other DNA sequences in this sample as well. The chain couples TRBV28 to TRBJ1-2, with D maybe TRBD1 (5 bases). V was pared by 6 bases and J by 4 bases, with 21 bases between. Germline-derived CDR1 and CDR2 are MDHEN and SYDVKM. This CDR3 has 16 amino acids. CDR3 loop: CASSPIVSGGSYGYTF. In DNA form, the CDR3 reads TGTGCCAGCAGCCCTATTGTTTCGGGGGGTAGCTATGGCTACACCTTC.

This sequence joins TRBV9 and TRBJ2-7; a weak D match, TRBD1 (5 bases). Germline CDR1 reads SGDLS; CDR2 reads YYNGEE. This CDR3 is 15 amino acids long. V lost 0 bases and J lost 7, with 17 bases in between. CDR3 nucleotide sequence: TGTGCCAGCAGCGTAGTAGGAGAAGCAGGGTTAGAGCAGTACTTC. Amino acids: CASSVVGEAGLEQYF. Combining the CDR3 with reference TRBV9 and TRBJ2-7 gives the whole variable domain DSGVTQTPKHLITATGQRVTLRCSPRSGDLSVYWYQQSLDQGLQFLIQYYNGEERAKGNILERFSAQQFPDLHSELNLSSLELGDSALYFCASSVVGEAGLEQYFGPGTRLTVT.

V usage is TRBV2 and J usage is TRBJ1-5; perhaps TRBD1 as D (5 bases). V was clipped by 8 bases and J by 11 bases, with 22 bases between them. The CDR3 has 14 residues. Germline loops: CDR1 SNHLY, CDR2 FYNNEI. CDR3 protein: CASGTGSRGLTQHF. CDR3 DNA sequence: TGTGCCAGCGGGACGGGGTCCCGGGGACTGACCCAGCATTTT.

The V call is TRBV27, the J call TRBJ1-4; 11 bases are a match to TRBD1. The germline V gene encodes CDR1 MNHEY and CDR2 SMNVEV (reference sequence). With V trimmed by 8 bases and J by 7 bases, 3 bases remained unmatched. The CDR3 extends over 13 amino acids. CDR3 amino acids: CASGQGAVEKLFF. The CDR3 nucleotides are TGTGCCAGCGGACAGGGGGCGGTTGAAAAACTGTTTTTT.

This clone was found a few times. The chain links TRBV11-2 to TRBJ1-6, with D tentatively TRBD1 (5 bases). CDR3 size: 15 residues. V was shortened by 0 bases and J by 9 bases, with 12 bases between the two germline ends. Per germline, CDR1 SGHAT and CDR2 FQNNGV. CDR3 bases: TGTGCCAGCAGCTTAGAGGGGGGGGTGGGTTCACCCCTCCACTTT. Translating gives CASSLEGGVGSPLHF.

Only a few counts were recorded for this clone. This chain uses TRBV7-9 with TRBJ2-7, with 8 bases fitting TRBD1. The trim removed 3 bases at V and 3 bases at J, leaving 7 bases unmatched. The CDR3 covers 15 residues. CDR1 SEHNR and CDR2 FQNEAQ come from the germline V gene (reference sequence). The CDR3 DNA follows: TGTGCCAGCAGCTTCGACAAACAGGGGGTCTACGAGCAGTACTTC. The encoded protein is CASSFDKQGVYEQYF.

CDR3 sequence (DNA): TGCGCCAGCAGCTCCCGGGACAGGGCCCACGAGCAGTACTTC. Protein: CASSSRDRAHEQYF. The V call is TRBV5-1, the J call TRBJ2-7, with 9 bases that match TRBD1. The CDR3 extends over 14 amino acids. Trimming at V came to 3 bases and at J to 5 bases, leaving 6 bases not matched to a gene. Germline loops: CDR1 SGHRS, CDR2 YFSETQ.

For the CDR3, the DNA is TGCGCCAGCAGCCAAGAGGGGACAGGTTCGTATACTGAAGCTTTCTTT. Protein: CASSQEGTGSYTEAFF. The chain has TRBV4-1 and TRBJ1-1; 8 bases match TRBD1. This CDR3 is 16 amino acids long. CDR1 MGHRA and CDR2 YSYEKL come from the germline V gene. Trimming at V came to 0 bases and at J to 5 bases, leaving 8 bases not matched to a gene.

This clone was picked up a small number of times. The J gene is TRBJ2-1, the V gene TRBV7-7; 9 bases match TRBD1. The V gene end was trimmed by 5 bases and the J gene end by 8 bases; junction bases not matched to a gene: 10. The CDR3 spans 15 residues. Germline CDR1 and CDR2: SSHAT and FNYEAQ (reference sequence). CDR3 loop: CASSQAGTGFDEQFF. The CDR3, as DNA: TGTGCCAGCAGCCAAGCCGGGACAGGGTTCGATGAGCAGTTCTTC.

The rearrangement joins TRBV6-4 to TRBJ2-7; TRBD2 matches at 14 bases. J lost 4 bases, V lost 7 bases, and 9 bases had no gene match. CDR3 length: 16 amino acids. The germline gives CDR1 MRHNA, CDR2 SNTAGT. The CDR3 loop is CASTGDRTSGGYEQYF. CDR3 sequence (DNA): TGTGCCAGCACCGGCGATCGGACTAGCGGGGGGTACGAGCAGTACTTC.

This clone was counted between two and nine times. The rearrangement uses TRBV29-1 and TRBJ1-2, with TRBD1 as a possible D gene (5 bases). Per germline, CDR1 SQVTM and CDR2 ANQGSEA. V gave up 6 bases and J gave up 4 bases, with 18 bases separating them. The CDR3 is 14 amino acids. This CDR3 is CSVTGQGPGYGYTF. In DNA, the CDR3 is TGCAGCGTGACCGGTCAGGGTCCGGGCTATGGCTACACCTTC.

This clone was found a few times. This sequence joins TRBV25-1 and TRBJ1-3; 9 bases align to TRBD1. J was trimmed by 7 bases and V by 1 base; bases with no gene match: 14. CDR1 is MGHDK and CDR2 is SYGVNS in the germline V gene. This CDR3 region has 18 residues. CDR3 residues: CASSESFWYRGQLNTIYF. CDR3 sequence (DNA): TGTGCCAGCAGTGAATCGTTCTGGTACAGGGGGCAGTTGAACACCATATATTTT.

This clone was found a few times. The chain recombines TRBV6-1 with TRBJ2-7, with TRBD1 matching 9 bases. Germline V CDR1 and CDR2: MNHNS, SASEGT. The CDR3 has 14 residues. The V segment lost 7 bases and the J segment 1 base; nucleotides outside the gene matches: 5. CDR3 in amino acids: CASMGGTGSYEQYF. The CDR3 DNA reads as TGTGCCAGCATGGGAGGGACAGGGTCCTACGAGCAGTACTTC.

A few counts support this clone. The genes are TRBV7-6 and TRBJ2-3, with TRBD1 identical over 9 bases. Germline trimming cut 10 bases from V and 7 bases from J; bases unmatched to any gene: 9. Germline V gene data show CDR1 as SGHVS and CDR2 as FNYEAQ. This CDR3 has 13 amino acids. The CDR3 DNA reads TGTGCCACCTGGGACAGGGAACGAAATACGCAGTATTTT. Translating gives CATWDRERNTQYF.

The chain recombines TRBV6-4 with TRBJ2-5; D is possibly TRBD2 (6 bases). V was shortened by 3 bases and J by 5 bases, with 10 bases between the two germline ends. Per germline, CDR1 MRHNA and CDR2 SNTAGT. The CDR3 spans 13 residues. CDR3 loop: CASSEEEGETQYF. CDR3 coding DNA: TGTGCCAGCAGTGAGGAGGAGGGCGAGACCCAGTACTTC.

The CDR3 DNA reads as TGCGCCAGCAGCTTTACCCGGGACAGGGGAAATGAAGCTTTCTTT. As protein: CASSFTRDRGNEAFF. J is TRBJ1-1 and V is TRBV5-1, with 10 bases aligning to TRBD1. The CDR3 sequence is 15 residues long. With V trimmed by 2 bases and J by 7 bases, 8 bases remained unmatched. Germline CDR1 SGHRS, CDR2 YFSETQ.

The table lists this clone with a few counts. CDR3 nucleotides: TGTGCCAGCTCACCGCCGGGGACAGGGGGCATGAGGGCTTTCTTT. The encoded protein is CASSPPGTGGMRAFF. The chain couples TRBV18 to TRBJ1-1; the match to TRBD1 covers 12 bases. This CDR3 contains 15 residues. Trimming removed 3 bases from V and 11 bases from J; junction bases left unmatched: 10. The germline CDR1 and CDR2 sequences are KGHSH and LQKENI.

This clone was picked up a small number of times. This chain links TRBV5-4 with TRBJ1-2, with 7 bases lining up with TRBD1. The germline gives CDR1 SGHNT, CDR2 YYREEE (reference sequence). Trimming at V came to 4 bases and at J to 4 bases, leaving 4 bases not matched to a gene. This CDR3 is built from 13 residues. The CDR3 here is CASSPDRVYGYTF. CDR3 sequence (DNA): TGTGCCAGCAGCCCTGACAGGGTCTATGGCTACACCTTC.

The J gene is TRBJ1-2, the V gene TRBV4-1; D is undetermined. Trimming took off 3 bases at V and 1 base at J, with 18 bases between the two ends. Per germline, CDR1 MGHRA and CDR2 YSYEKL. CDR3 size: 17 residues. The CDR3 region has the DNA TGCGCCAGCAGCCACCCCCAGGCACAGACCCTTAACTATGGCTACACCTTC. It encodes CASSHPQAQTLNYGYTF.

This clone showed up just a few times. The V call is TRBV2, the J call TRBJ2-3, with D maybe TRBD2 (5 bases). V lost 7 bases and J 2 bases, leaving 16 bases between the germline ends. CDR3 length: 15 residues. The germline gives CDR1 SNHLY, CDR2 FYNNEI. The CDR3 DNA reads as TGTGCCAGCACAACGGCGTCGGGGATCACAGATACGCAGTATTTT. Translated, it gives CASTTASGITDTQYF.

The chain combines TRBV30 with TRBJ1-5; D is perhaps TRBD1 (6 bases). CDR1 GTSNPN and CDR2 SVGIG come from the germline V gene (reference sequence). V shed 4 bases and J shed 3 bases, with 16 bases lying between them. This CDR3 has 15 amino acids. This chain's CDR3 is CAWNPGGGSNQPQHF. The DNA for the CDR3 is TGTGCCTGGAATCCCGGGGGGGGCTCCAATCAGCCCCAGCATTTT.